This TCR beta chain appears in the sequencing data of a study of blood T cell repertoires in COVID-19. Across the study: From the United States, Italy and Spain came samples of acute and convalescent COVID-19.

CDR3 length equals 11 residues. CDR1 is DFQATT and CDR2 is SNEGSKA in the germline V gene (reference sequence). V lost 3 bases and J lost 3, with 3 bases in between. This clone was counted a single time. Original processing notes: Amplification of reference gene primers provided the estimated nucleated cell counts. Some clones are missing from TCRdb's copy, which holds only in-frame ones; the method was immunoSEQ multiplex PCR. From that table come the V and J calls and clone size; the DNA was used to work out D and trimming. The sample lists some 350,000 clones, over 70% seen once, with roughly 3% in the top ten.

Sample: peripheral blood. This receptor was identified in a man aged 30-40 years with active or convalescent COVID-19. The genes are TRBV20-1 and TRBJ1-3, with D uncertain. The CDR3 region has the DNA TGCAGTGCTAGCCATGGAAACACCATATATTTT. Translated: CSASHGNTIYF.